The 9 T cell receptor beta chains reported below all come from one sample, sequenced in a study of cytomegalovirus exposure and HLA in healthy donors. This PCR relied on a set of 60 Vbeta primers and 13 Jbeta primers. The assay was immunoSEQ multiplex PCR, and TCRdb's table has in-frame clones only and misses some. The table lists around 160,000 clones, roughly 79% of them singletons. Sequences were obtained from PBMCs. These receptors originate from a male donor in good health and CMV-seropositive.

J is TRBJ1-1 and V is TRBV18; D gene ambiguous. From germline, CDR1 is KGHSH and CDR2 LQKENI. The CDR3 runs 11 residues. V dropped 5 bases and J dropped 10 bases, with 11 bases sitting between them. CDR3 nucleotide sequence: TGTGCCAGCTCATCCGAACGGGGAGCTTTCTTT. Its translation is CASSSERGAFF.

This chain uses TRBV15 with TRBJ1-5; D not certain. From germline, CDR1 is LNHNV and CDR2 YYDKDF (reference sequence). The length of the CDR3 is 14 residues. With 1 base removed from V and 6 bases from J, the gap between germline ends came to 10 bases. CDR3 in DNA: TGTGCCACCAGCAGAGTCCGGGGTAGTCAGCCCCAGCATTTT. This encodes CATSRVRGSQPQHF.

V usage is TRBV10-1 and J usage is TRBJ2-7, with D possibly TRBD2 on 5 matching bases. The CDR3 loop spans 13 amino acids. With 3 bases removed from V and 12 bases from J, the gap between germline ends came to 18 bases. The V gene's germline CDR1 is WNHNN and CDR2 SYGVQD (reference sequence). The CDR3 nucleotides are TGCGCCAGCAGTGAACAGCGAGGGATGCTACCGTACTTC. This gives the protein CASSEQRGMLPYF.

The rearrangement uses TRBV11-2 and TRBJ2-7; tentatively, D is TRBD2 (5 bases). Trimming cost V 3 bases and J 2 bases, with 17 bases left between them. CDR1 SGHAT and CDR2 FQNNGV come from the germline V gene. The CDR3 has 16 amino acids. The CDR3 sequence is CASSLEVYGAPYEQYF. CDR3 DNA sequence: TGTGCCAGCAGCTTGGAGGTGTACGGAGCACCCTACGAGCAGTACTTC.

The chain recombines TRBV6-5 with TRBJ1-4; no clear D gene. The V gene lost 0 bases and the J gene lost 10 bases, with 18 bases spanning the gap. This CDR3 has 16 amino acids. Per the germline V gene, CDR1 is MNHEY and CDR2 is SVGAGI. CDR3: CASSYSIAGKSGKLFF. CDR3 nucleotides: TGTGCCAGCAGTTACTCGATCGCGGGGAAGTCGGGAAAACTGTTTTTT.

DNA for the CDR3: TGTGCCTGGAGGGTGAGGACAGGGCCGGGTTCAGGCTACACCTTC. Its protein product is CAWRVRTGPGSGYTF. This rearrangement joins TRBV30 to TRBJ1-2; 8 nucleotides line up with TRBD1. CDR1 GTSNPN and CDR2 SVGIG come from the germline V gene (reference sequence). V was clipped by 3 bases and J by 8 bases; unmatched bases: 14. The CDR3 runs to 15 residues. Looking up the rest from reference TRBV30 and TRBJ1-2 gives the full variable domain: SQTIHQWPATLVQPVGSPLSLECTVEGTSNPNLYWYRQAAGRGLQLLFYSVGIGQISSEVPQNLSASRPQDRQFILSSKKLLLSDSGFYLCAWRVRTGPGSGYTFGSGTRLTVV.

This chain connects TRBV4-1 to TRBJ2-7, with a tentative D call TRBD1 (6 bases). V lost 0 bases and J 0 bases, leaving 12 bases between the germline ends. Germline V gene data show CDR1 as MGHRA and CDR2 as YSYEKL. The CDR3 sequence is 16 residues long. The CDR3 DNA follows: TGCGCCAGCAGCCAAGATCCGGCCAGGGGCTCCTACGAGCAGTACTTC. This gives the protein CASSQDPARGSYEQYF.

This clone occurred a few times. The J gene is TRBJ2-7, the V gene TRBV5-5, with TRBD1 identical over 7 bases. The CDR3 covers 15 residues. Germline-derived CDR1 and CDR2 are SGHKS and YYEKEE (reference sequence). The ends lost 5 bases at V and 0 bases at J; junction bases unmatched: 8. CDR3 in DNA: TGTGCCAGCAGTTCTGACAGGGCCAGCTCCTACGAGCAGTACTTC. It yields the protein CASSSDRASSYEQYF.

The chain employs TRBV11-2 and TRBJ2-2, with TRBD2 matching over 7 bases. The V segment lost 2 bases and the J segment 1 base; nucleotides outside the gene matches: 1. The CDR3 runs to 15 residues. CDR1 is SGHAT, CDR2 FQNNGV, per germline. The CDR3 protein is CASSLWGGNTGELFF. The CDR3 DNA reads TGTGCCAGCAGCTTATGGGGGGGGAACACCGGGGAGCTGTTTTTT.